The table lists the clone carrying this T cell receptor (beta chain) with a few counts. Generated by immunoSEQ multiplex PCR, the TCRdb table keeps only in-frame clones and is missing some. The sample comprises approximately 88,000 clones, around three quarters of which are singletons, and about 20% rests with the top ten. This CDR3 region has 13 residues. Per the germline V gene, CDR1 is MNHEY and CDR2 is SMNVEV (reference sequence). V trimming: 6 bases; J trimming: 5 bases; junction bases outside the gene matches: 6. The data were obtained in a study of blood T cell repertoires in COVID-19. Study background: COVID-19 samples, acute and convalescent, were from the United States, Italy and Spain.

The receptor was derived from a woman at least 80 years old with active or convalescent COVID-19. The rearrangement joins TRBV27 to TRBJ1-2; 7 bases map to TRBD1. Source material: peripheral blood. CDR3 in amino acids: CASRPQGEYGYTF. CDR3 DNA sequence: TGTGCCAGCAGACCTCAGGGGGAGTATGGCTACACCTTC.